The clone carrying this TCR beta chain was recorded a few times. V lost 5 bases, J lost 8 bases, and 16 bases lay in between. The CDR3 has 15 residues. CDR1 and CDR2 (germline): LNHDA, SQIVND (reference sequence). The record originates from a study of OX40 agonist ivuxolimab in advanced cancers. The protocol was immunoSEQ multiplex PCR, while the TCRdb copy is restricted to in-frame clones and leaves out a portion. The repertoire consists of tens of thousands of clones, with around three quarters occurring once and the leading ten covering 8.5% to 10%. This receptor was obtained from an adult with an advanced solid tumor such as melanoma, head and neck, liver or kidney cancer. Sequencing used CD4+ or CD8+ T cells sorted from blood, obtained in a trial of the OX40 agonist ivuxolimab. The genes are TRBV19 and TRBJ1-6; no definite D call. CDR3 loop: CASSDRALGDSPLHF. Written as DNA, the CDR3 is TGTGCCAGTAGTGACCGGGCCTTGGGAGATTCACCCCTCCACTTT.